This T cell receptor beta chain was identified during a study of kidney transplant recipient with SARS-CoV-2 infection. Losses at the gene ends were 0 bases for V and 2 bases for J; bases not matched to a gene: 4. This CDR3 has 15 amino acids. Per germline, CDR1 LNHDA and CDR2 SQIVND (reference sequence). There are many counts of this clonotype. TCRdb used MiXCR to reprocess the reads, holding one entry per CDR3 protein. Altogether roughly 250,000 distinct CDR3 sequences are present, 29% being singletons, with the ten largest covering almost 7.5%. Source: a blood sample, taken at baseline and around day 120 from a kidney transplant recipient. This TCR came from a male patient aged 30 to 39 who had COVID-19 and was a kidney transplant recipient. The T cells may come from the graft donor. The rearrangement links TRBV19 to TRBJ2-7, with 7 bases matching TRBD1. The CDR3 sequence is CASSIEGTDPYEQYF. The CDR3, as DNA: TGTGCCAGTAGTATAGAGGGGACAGACCCCTACGAGCAGTACTTC.